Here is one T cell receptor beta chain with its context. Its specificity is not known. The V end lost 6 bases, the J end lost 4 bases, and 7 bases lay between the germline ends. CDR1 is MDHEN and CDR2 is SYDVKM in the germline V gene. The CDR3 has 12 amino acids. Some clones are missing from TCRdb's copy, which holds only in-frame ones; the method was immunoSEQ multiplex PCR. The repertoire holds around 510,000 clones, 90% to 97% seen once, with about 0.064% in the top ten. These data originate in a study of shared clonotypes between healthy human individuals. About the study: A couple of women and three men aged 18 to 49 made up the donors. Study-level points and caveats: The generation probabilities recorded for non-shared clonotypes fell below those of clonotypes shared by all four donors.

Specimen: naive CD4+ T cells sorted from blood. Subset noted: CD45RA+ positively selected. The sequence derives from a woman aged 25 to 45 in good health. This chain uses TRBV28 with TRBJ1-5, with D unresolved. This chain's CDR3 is CASSQINQPQHF. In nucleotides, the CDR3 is TGTGCCAGCAGCCAAATAAATCAGCCCCAGCATTTT.